These 29 T cell receptor beta chains originate from one sample sequenced in a study of T cell repertoires in cytomegalovirus infection. TCRdb itself ran the reads through MiXCR, one entry per CDR3 protein. This table holds some 600,000 distinct CDR3 sequences, 24% found once. Sequencing was performed on CD8+ T cells from PBMCs. These receptors were collected from a human donor in good health (CMV status not recorded). Some clones in this sample may be carry-over from other donors' samples.

The sample holds many counts of this clonotype. The chain is built from TRBV7-9 and TRBJ1-2; D perhaps matches TRBD1 (5 bases). CDR3 length: 14 amino acids. V lost 4 bases to trimming and J lost 1 base, with 10 bases between them. Germline CDR1 reads SEHNR; CDR2 reads FQNEAQ (reference sequence). The CDR3 DNA sequence: TGTGCCAGCAGCTCGGGACGGCATAACTATGGCTACACCTTC. Protein product: CASSSGRHNYGYTF.

This chain joins TRBV20-1 and TRBJ2-3, with TRBD2 matching 9 bases. This CDR3 region has 16 residues. V was clipped by 0 bases and J by 1 base; unmatched bases: 5. Germline V gene sequence: CDR1 DFQATT, CDR2 SNEGSKA (reference sequence). The CDR3 here is CSARDLAGWGTDTQYF. DNA for the CDR3: TGCAGTGCTAGAGATCTAGCGGGGTGGGGCACAGATACGCAGTATTTT.

The genes are TRBV2 and TRBJ2-2, with D possibly TRBD2 on 6 matching bases. The germline V and J ends were trimmed by 8 bases and 2 bases, with 12 bases remaining between them. Germline values: CDR1 SNHLY, CDR2 FYNNEI. This CDR3 comprises 14 residues. CDR3 amino acids: CASGGTANTGELFF. CDR3 DNA sequence: TGTGCCAGCGGGGGGACGGCCAACACCGGGGAGCTGTTTTTT. The full variable domain, with the rest looked up from reference TRBV2 and TRBJ2-2, is EPEVTQTPSHQVTQMGQEVILRCVPISNHLYFYWYRQILGQKVEFLVSFYNNEISEKSEIFDDQFSVERPDGSNFTLKIRSTKLEDSAMYFCASGGTANTGELFFGEGSRLTVL.

V usage is TRBV18 and J usage is TRBJ2-2; 7 bases align to TRBD2. The length of the CDR3 is 17 residues. Germline loops: CDR1 KGHSH, CDR2 LQKENI. V dropped 6 bases and J dropped 0; count of bases not matched to a gene: 10. The CDR3 reads CASSPTSGLSNTGELFF. DNA for the CDR3: TGTGCCAGCTCTCCTACGTCGGGACTATCGAACACCGGGGAGCTGTTTTTT.

This clonotype was seen more than once but under ten times. This chain joins TRBV7-9 and TRBJ2-7; the D is unclear. The germline gives CDR1 SEHNR, CDR2 FQNEAQ (reference sequence). Trimming took off 1 base at V and 5 bases at J, with 9 bases between the two ends. The CDR3 length is 13 residues. CDR3 in amino acids: CASSLEESDEQYV. CDR3 nucleotides: TGTGCCAGCAGCTTAGAAGAGTCTGACGAGCAGTACGTC.

The chain has TRBV10-3 and TRBJ1-1; tentative D call: TRBD1 (5 bases). The germline V and J ends were trimmed by 7 bases and 5 bases, with 14 bases remaining between them. The CDR3 runs 13 residues. Germline CDR1 reads ENHRY; CDR2 reads SYGVKD. This chain's CDR3 is CAITPPGRTEAFF. CDR3 in DNA: TGTGCCATCACCCCGCCAGGGAGGACTGAAGCTTTCTTT.

The chain recombines TRBV14 with TRBJ1-6; D gene ambiguous. Trimming stripped 0 bases from V and 9 bases from J, with 15 bases between. The CDR3 extends over 16 amino acids. Germline lookup yields CDR1 SGHDN and CDR2 FVKESK. CDR3 loop: CASSQESEGFGSPLHF. The CDR3, as DNA: TGTGCCAGCAGCCAAGAATCGGAGGGTTTTGGTTCACCCCTCCACTTT.

This clonotype was found many times. The genes are TRBV7-2 and TRBJ2-7; 7 positions match TRBD1. This CDR3 is 15 amino acids long. Looked up from germline, CDR1 is SGHTA and CDR2 is FQGNSA. The trim removed 3 bases at V and 2 bases at J, leaving 7 bases unmatched. The CDR3 loop reads CASSFGQVRPYEQYF. In DNA, the CDR3 is TGTGCCAGCAGCTTCGGACAGGTTCGCCCCTACGAGCAGTACTTC. Complete variable domain (other parts from reference TRBV7-2 and TRBJ2-7): GAGVSQSPSNKVTEKGKDVELRCDPISGHTALYWYRQSLGQGLEFLIYFQGNSAPDKSGLPSDRFSAERTGGSVSTLTIQRTQQEDSAVYLCASSFGQVRPYEQYFGPGTRLTVT.

In its sample, this clonotype was seen many times. The chain uses TRBV28 and TRBJ1-2, with D unresolved. Trimming removed 6 bases from V and 5 bases from J, with 13 bases in between. Germline lookup yields CDR1 MDHEN and CDR2 SYDVKM. There are 13 residues in the CDR3. The chain's CDR3 is CASSPLVWYGYTF. The CDR3 nucleotides are TGTGCCAGCAGCCCCCTTGTATGGTATGGCTACACCTTC.

The genes are TRBV29-1 and TRBJ1-2; D might be TRBD1 (6 bases). V shed 3 bases and J shed 6 bases, with 17 bases lying between them. The CDR3 loop spans 14 amino acids. Looked up from germline, CDR1 is SQVTM and CDR2 is ANQGSEA. DNA for the CDR3: TGCAGCGTTGATGGGGCCGGGACACCCGATGGCTACACCTTC. The encoded protein is CSVDGAGTPDGYTF.

With regard to this clonotype: A read error may produce the germline difference seen at one junction end. V and J are TRBV11-2 and TRBJ2-5, with TRBD2 matching 9 bases. The germline V gene has CDR1 SGHAT and CDR2 FQNNGV. There are 17 residues in the CDR3. CDR3 sequence (DNA): TGTGCCGGCAGCTTGCAGCGGCGGGGGGGTTTCCAAGAGACCCAGTACTTC. It specifies CAGSLQRRGGFQETQYF.

This chain joins TRBV20-1 and TRBJ1-2, with unresolved D. Trimming cost V 1 base and J 9 bases, with 6 bases left between them. Per germline, CDR1 DFQATT and CDR2 SNEGSKA (reference sequence). The CDR3 runs to 10 residues. CDR3 nucleotide sequence: TGCAGTGCTAGAGTATCGAGCTACACCTTC. It specifies CSARVSSYTF.

About this clonotype itself: A much larger clone is a single base away; this may be a read error. V is TRBV7-9 and J is TRBJ2-7, with 7 bases fitting TRBD1. The CDR3 loop spans 13 amino acids. The germline gives CDR1 SEHNR, CDR2 FQNEAQ (reference sequence). The CDR3 nucleotides read TGTGCCAACAGCCCGACAGGGTTCGACGAGCAGTACGTC. Translated: CANSPTGFDEQYV.

This sequence joins TRBV7-8 and TRBJ2-5, with D possibly matching TRBD2 (5 bases). The CDR3 extends over 13 amino acids. Germline V CDR1 and CDR2: SGHVS, FQNEAQ. CDR3 region: CVVLGENQETQYF. The CDR3 coding sequence is TGTGTCGTTCTCGGGGAGAACCAAGAGACCCAGTACTTC.

This clonotype occurred many times. The rearrangement uses TRBV5-6 and TRBJ1-5; 8 nucleotides align to TRBD1. CDR3 length equals 14 residues. Germline loops: CDR1 SGHDT, CDR2 YYEEEE. With 3 bases clipped from V and 7 bases from J, the junction kept 6 bases outside the gene matches. The CDR3 loop is CASSSGQGGQPQHF. CDR3 DNA sequence: TGTGCCAGCAGCTCAGGACAGGGCGGACAGCCCCAGCATTTT.

The chain uses TRBV2 and TRBJ2-7; D ambiguous. The length of the CDR3 is 14 residues. Germline CDR1 and CDR2: SNHLY and FYNNEI. Trimming shortened V by 4 bases and J by 2 bases, and 12 bases separated the two germline ends. This CDR3 is CASSVQESAYEQYV. CDR3 in DNA: TGTGCCAGCAGTGTCCAGGAGTCTGCCTACGAGCAGTACGTC.

This clonotype was counted a few times. The chain joins TRBV9 to TRBJ2-3; D may be TRBD1 or TRBD2 (5 bases each). This CDR3 has 15 residues. In germline, CDR1 is SGDLS, CDR2 YYNGEE. Trimming left V 3 bases short and J 0 bases short, with 11 bases between. Written as DNA, the CDR3 is TGTGCCAGCAGCGCCAGGGACGGTAGCACAGATACGCAGTATTTT. The encoded protein is CASSARDGSTDTQYF.

The V gene is TRBV5-1, the J gene TRBJ2-7; D unresolved. The CDR3 sequence is 12 residues long. With 6 bases removed from V and 0 bases from J, the gap between germline ends came to 7 bases. Looked up from germline, CDR1 is SGHRS and CDR2 is YFSETQ. Here the CDR3 DNA reads TGCGCCAGCACCCGCACCTCCTACGAGCAGTACGTC. It specifies CASTRTSYEQYV.

This clonotype was seen a few times. This may arise from a read error, as a much more abundant clone is one base away. The gene calls are TRBV28 and TRBJ2-7, with no clear D. The CDR3 spans 14 residues. Germline values: CDR1 MDHEN, CDR2 SYDVKM. The CDR3 nucleotides are TGTACCAGCAGTGAACGAACGATGACCTACGAGCAGTACTTC. The encoded protein is CTSSERTMTYEQYF.

For this clonotype: With a much larger clone just one base away, this may be a read error. V usage is TRBV7-2 and J usage is TRBJ2-1, with TRBD2 as a possible D gene (5 bases). Germline V CDR1 and CDR2: SGHTA, FQGNSA. The CDR3 sequence is 17 residues long. CDR3 in DNA: TGTGCCAGCAGCTTATATGGCCCCCAAAGCGGTTACAATGTGCAGTTCTTC. It yields the protein CASSLYGPQSGYNVQFF.

This clonotype came up many times. The DNA for the CDR3 is TGTGCCAGCAGCCACCCCCGGAACCAAGAGACCCAGTACTTC. Translating gives CASSHPRNQETQYF. This chain joins TRBV7-9 and TRBJ2-5; D gene ambiguous. Trimming left V 5 bases short and J 0 bases short, with 10 bases between. CDR1 is SEHNR, CDR2 FQNEAQ, per germline (reference sequence). CDR3 length equals 14 residues. The entire variable domain, with the rest obtained from reference TRBV7-9 and TRBJ2-5, is as follows: DTGVSQNPRHKITKRGQNVTFRCDPISEHNRLYWYRQTLGQGPEFLTYFQNEAQLEKSRLLSDRFSAERPKGSFSTLEIQRTEQGDSAMYLCASSHPRNQETQYFGPGTRLLVL.

This clonotype was observed a few times. This chain links TRBV28 with TRBJ2-7; 7 positions agree with TRBD1. The CDR3 extends over 13 amino acids. Germline V gene sequence: CDR1 MDHEN, CDR2 SYDVKM. Trimming took 6 bases from V and 5 from J; bases not matched to a gene: 7. Here the CDR3 DNA reads TGTGCCAGCAGCCCGACAGGGTGGCACGAGCAGTACTTC. It codes for CASSPTGWHEQYF.

In its sample, this clonotype was seen a few times. The chain carries TRBV7-9 and TRBJ2-3; 10 nucleotides match TRBD2. This CDR3 comprises 18 residues. Germline loops: CDR1 SEHNR, CDR2 FQNEAQ (reference sequence). V dropped 4 bases and J dropped 6; count of bases not matched to a gene: 16. This chain's CDR3 is CASSSKGAGGSTEDTQYF. The CDR3 DNA follows: TGTGCCAGCAGCTCGAAGGGAGCGGGGGGGTCCACTGAGGATACGCAGTATTTT.

This clonotype came up many times. The chain has TRBV7-2 and TRBJ1-1; tentative D call: TRBD1 (6 bases). Germline loops: CDR1 SGHTA, CDR2 FQGNSA. The CDR3 length is 14 residues. V lost 7 bases to trimming and J lost 6 bases, with 18 bases between them. The CDR3 bases are TGTGCCAGCAATGACAGGTCTGAGTGGTCTGAAGCTTTCTTT. This encodes CASNDRSEWSEAFF.

The chain carries TRBV6-1 and TRBJ1-1; no firm D call. Germline V gives CDR1 MNHNS, CDR2 SASEGT. The V gene lost 2 bases and the J gene lost 1 base, with 8 bases spanning the gap. This CDR3 is built from 14 residues. Here the CDR3 DNA reads TGTGCCAGCAGTGAAAGGTTGGGGAACACTGAAGCTTTCTTT. Its translation is CASSERLGNTEAFF.

This clonotype was seen a few times. The chain combines TRBV4-3 with TRBJ1-4; D is unclear. V was cut by 0 bases and J by 10 bases, with 21 bases left in between. Germline values: CDR1 LGHNA, CDR2 YSLEER. The CDR3 is 17 amino acids. CDR3 sequence reads: CASSQDRRELGYGKLFF. CDR3 nucleotide sequence: TGCGCCAGCAGCCAAGATAGAAGGGAGCTCGGTTATGGAAAACTGTTTTTT.

The sample holds many counts of this clonotype. The genes are TRBV2 and TRBJ2-1; TRBD2 agrees at 13 bases. After removal of 5 bases from V and 0 bases from J, the junction contained 10 bases not matched to a gene. The length of the CDR3 is 19 residues. Germline CDR1 is SNHLY and CDR2 is FYNNEI. In DNA form, the CDR3 reads TGTGCCAGCAGTCCAAGACTAGCGGGGGGTCTGAGCTCCTACAATGAGCAGTTCTTC. Protein: CASSPRLAGGLSSYNEQFF.

This clonotype was recorded once. This chain joins TRBV6-2 or TRBV6-3 and TRBJ2-1; D unclear. Germline V gene sequence: CDR1 MNHEY, CDR2 SVGEGT. CDR3 length equals 13 residues. V lost 7 bases and J lost 4, with 11 bases in between. The CDR3 bases are TGTGCCAGCACCCAAGAGGCATACAATGAGCAGTTCTTC. Its translation is CASTQEAYNEQFF.

V usage is TRBV6-5 and J usage is TRBJ1-4; no clear D gene. Germline CDR1 MNHEY, CDR2 SVGAGI. The CDR3 covers 15 residues. Trimming left V 5 bases short and J 8 bases short, with 18 bases between. CDR3: CASSQNTGRREKLFF. As DNA, the CDR3 is TGTGCCAGCAGTCAAAATACGGGGAGGAGGGAAAAACTGTTTTTT.